The 28 T cell receptor beta chains below come from one sample, sequenced in a study of shared clonotypes between healthy human individuals. TCRdb's copy holds only in-frame clones and misses some; the assay was immunoSEQ multiplex PCR. The profile shows almost 750,000 clones, around 77% of them singletons. What was sequenced was memory CD4+ T cells sorted from blood. Subset described: CD45RA-negative fraction. The source of these receptors is a woman aged 25 to 39 in good health.

This chain connects TRBV28 to TRBJ2-7; TRBD1 agrees at 7 bases. V lost 6 bases, J lost 4 bases, and 12 bases stayed unmatched. Germline lookup yields CDR1 MDHEN and CDR2 SYDVKM. The CDR3 is made up of 15 amino acids. CDR3 nucleotide sequence: TGTGCCAGCAGCGGGACAGCCGCTCCCGGGTACGAGCAGTACTTC. It translates to CASSGTAAPGYEQYF.

In regard to this clone: Other nucleotide sequences from this sample produce the same CDR3. The CDR3 loop reads CSVDAGSYEQYF. In nucleotides, the CDR3 is TGCAGCGTTGACGCAGGGAGCTACGAGCAGTACTTC. This sequence joins TRBV29-1 and TRBJ2-7; D possibly matches TRBD1 or TRBD2 (5 bases each). The CDR3 is 12 residues long. V was cut by 3 bases and J by 3 bases, with 9 bases left in between. Germline V gene lookup returns CDR1 SQVTM and CDR2 ANQGSEA.

This clone appeared a few times. J is TRBJ1-5 and V is TRBV29-1; 8 bases match TRBD1. This CDR3 spans 13 amino acids. Trimming at V came to 4 bases and at J to 4 bases, leaving 3 bases not matched to a gene. Germline V lookup: CDR1 SQVTM, CDR2 ANQGSEA. The CDR3 protein is CSVGDRINQPQHF. The CDR3 DNA reads as TGCAGCGTTGGGGACAGGATTAATCAGCCCCAGCATTTT.

This sequence joins TRBV4-1 and TRBJ1-3, with D possibly TRBD1 on 5 matching bases. The germline V gene has CDR1 MGHRA and CDR2 YSYEKL. The germline V and J ends were trimmed by 2 bases and 5 bases, with 22 bases remaining between them. CDR3 length: 18 amino acids. The CDR3 here is CASSQPGRQTSLRNTIYF. For the CDR3, the DNA is TGCGCCAGCAGCCAACCTGGTCGACAGACATCCCTGAGAAACACCATATATTTT.

This clone was seen only a few times. The chain combines TRBV19 with TRBJ1-5; D may be TRBD1 (5 bases). This CDR3 has 14 residues. V was pared by 7 bases and J by 0 bases, with 10 bases between. Germline V gives CDR1 LNHDA, CDR2 SQIVND (reference sequence). CDR3: CASTGGYSNQPQHF. CDR3 coding DNA: TGTGCCAGTACCGGGGGTTATAGCAATCAGCCCCAGCATTTT. Full variable domain (outside the CDR3, taken from reference TRBV19 and TRBJ1-5): DGGITQSPKYLFRKEGQNVTLSCEQNLNHDAMYWYRQDPGQGLRLIYYSQIVNDFQKGDIAEGYSVSREKKESFPLTVTSAQKNPTAFYLCASTGGYSNQPQHFGDGTRLSIL.

This clone has only a few counts. CDR3 sequence (DNA): TGTGCCAGCAGCCAAGATCTAACAGGTCCAAAGAACACTGAAGCTTTCTTT. Residues: CASSQDLTGPKNTEAFF. The chain joins TRBV14 to TRBJ1-1, with a weak D call TRBD1 (5 bases). CDR1 is SGHDN and CDR2 is FVKESK in the germline V gene. Deletions cut 0 bases from V and 1 base from J, with 15 bases between. The CDR3 sequence is 17 residues long.

Comments on this clone: The sample contains more than one DNA sequence encoding this CDR3. The CDR3 sequence: CASSEGQSGANVLTF. In DNA, the CDR3 is TGTGCCAGCAGTGAGGGGCAATCTGGGGCCAACGTCCTGACTTTC. This chain joins TRBV6-1 and TRBJ2-6, with a tentative D call TRBD1 (5 bases). Germline lookup yields CDR1 MNHNS and CDR2 SASEGT. The CDR3 is 15 amino acids. The germline V and J ends were trimmed by 3 bases and 1 base, with 7 bases remaining between them.

The chain uses TRBV28 and TRBJ2-5; no firm D call. Germline V lookup: CDR1 MDHEN, CDR2 SYDVKM. CDR3 length: 11 amino acids. V was clipped by 4 bases and J by 4 bases, with 4 bases between them. In nucleotides, the CDR3 is TGTGCCAGCAGTTGGCGAGAGACCCAGTACTTC. It codes for CASSWRETQYF.

The chain uses TRBV5-4 and TRBJ2-1, with 7 bases that match TRBD1. The germline gives CDR1 SGHNT, CDR2 YYREEE (reference sequence). J gave up 5 bases and V 0 bases, and 8 bases lay outside the gene matches. The CDR3 runs to 16 residues. The DNA for the CDR3 is TGTGCCAGCAGCTTGGGGGTGTACAGGGGAAACAATGAGCAGTTCTTC. This gives the protein CASSLGVYRGNNEQFF. The full variable domain, with the rest looked up from reference TRBV5-4 and TRBJ2-1, is ETGVTQSPTHLIKTRGQQVTLRCSSQSGHNTVSWYQQALGQGPQFIFQYYREEENGRGNFPPRFSGLQFPNYSSELNVNALELDDSALYLCASSLGVYRGNNEQFFGPGTRLTVL.

The chain recombines TRBV2 with TRBJ2-6; 10 positions match TRBD2. The J segment lost 0 bases and the V segment lost 9 bases, leaving 8 bases of the junction unmatched. This CDR3 region has 17 residues. Per the germline V gene, CDR1 is SNHLY and CDR2 is FYNNEI. The CDR3 reads CASKIAGGNSGANVLTF. CDR3 in DNA: TGTGCCAGTAAGATAGCGGGAGGAAACTCTGGGGCCAACGTCCTGACTTTC.

The chain has TRBV18 and TRBJ2-2; D perhaps matches TRBD1 (6 bases). The CDR3 is made up of 14 amino acids. Deletions cut 8 bases from V and 0 bases from J, with 10 bases between. Germline V CDR1 and CDR2: KGHSH, LQKENI. The CDR3 spells CASRRDTNTGELFF. In nucleotides, the CDR3 is TGTGCCAGCCGCCGGGACACGAACACCGGGGAGCTGTTTTTT.

The V gene is TRBV7-9, the J gene TRBJ2-1; 12 bases align to TRBD2. This CDR3 is built from 14 residues. V was pared by 6 bases and J by 7 bases, with 4 bases of the junction left unmatched. Germline lookup yields CDR1 SEHNR and CDR2 FQNEAQ (reference sequence). The CDR3 region is CASSPTSGRNEQFF. The CDR3 DNA reads as TGTGCCAGCAGTCCCACTAGCGGGAGGAATGAGCAGTTCTTC.

V is TRBV2 and J is TRBJ2-1; 12 bases map to TRBD2. The CDR3 has 15 amino acids. V shed 7 bases, J shed 7 bases, and the junction held 8 bases outside the gene matches. Germline V gene lookup returns CDR1 SNHLY and CDR2 FYNNEI. CDR3 DNA: TGTGCCAGCACCCAGGGACTAGCGGGTGCGAATGAGCAGTTCTTC. It specifies CASTQGLAGANEQFF.

The chain is built from TRBV21-1 and TRBJ2-7; the table's D call of TRBD1 was not tested on the DNA. TRBV21-1 is a recognized pseudogene. CDR3 size: 16 residues. This chain's CDR3 is CASSRSGAAPACEQYF. CDR3 coding DNA: TGTGCCAGCAGCAGATCAGGGGCCGCCCCTGCCTGCGAGCAGTACTTC.

The V and J genes are TRBV28 and TRBJ2-1, with D tentatively TRBD2 (5 bases). The ends were cut back, 2 bases at V and 5 bases at J, with 10 bases in the middle. The CDR3 extends over 14 amino acids. Germline V lookup: CDR1 MDHEN, CDR2 SYDVKM. Here the CDR3 DNA reads TGTGCCAGCAGTTTAGCGGGCCCCAACAATGAGCAGTTCTTC. Translated: CASSLAGPNNEQFF.

In this sample, this clone turned up a few times. CDR3 in amino acids: CASSPQGKQYF. CDR3 nucleotides: TGTGCCAGCAGTCCCCAGGGAAAGCAGTACTTC. V usage is TRBV9 and J usage is TRBJ2-7; a weak D match, TRBD1 (5 bases). CDR3 length: 11 residues. Germline values: CDR1 SGDLS, CDR2 YYNGEE. Trimming removed 5 bases at V and 8 bases at J, with 11 bases between.

The J gene is TRBJ1-3, the V gene TRBV7-2; D is undetermined. Germline V gives CDR1 SGHTA, CDR2 FQGNSA. This CDR3 region has 13 residues. V was pared by 5 bases and J by 4 bases, with 9 bases between. The CDR3 bases are TGTGCCAGCAGCCCGTATATGGGAAACACCATATATTTT. Translation gives CASSPYMGNTIYF.

This clone was detected only a few times. The chain is built from TRBV11-2 and TRBJ1-1; the D is unclear. This CDR3 is built from 13 residues. The ends were cut back, 6 bases at V and 3 bases at J, with 11 bases in the middle. Germline lookup yields CDR1 SGHAT and CDR2 FQNNGV. The chain's CDR3 is CASSFGVDTEAFF. The DNA of the CDR3 is TGTGCCAGCAGTTTTGGGGTGGACACTGAAGCTTTCTTT.

The chain joins TRBV7-2 to TRBJ2-7, with D maybe TRBD2 (6 bases). The CDR3 totals 16 residues. Germline lookup yields CDR1 SGHTA and CDR2 FQGNSA. Trimming removed 0 bases from V and 2 bases from J, with 14 bases in between. The CDR3 sequence is CASSLAGSGAPYEQYF. DNA of the CDR3: TGTGCCAGCAGCTTAGCGGGTAGCGGAGCCCCCTACGAGCAGTACTTC.

Only a few counts were recorded for this clone. The rearrangement uses TRBV27 and TRBJ1-1, with D possibly being TRBD1 (6 bases). Germline lookup yields CDR1 MNHEY and CDR2 SMNVEV (reference sequence). V was trimmed by 3 bases and J by 2 bases, leaving 19 bases between them. This CDR3 comprises 17 residues. The CDR3 bases are TGTGCCAGCAGTTTTGGATCCTCGTCAGGGGCTAACACTGAAGCTTTCTTT. Translating gives CASSFGSSSGANTEAFF.

About this clone itself: Additional DNA sequences in this sample encode the identical CDR3. The V call is TRBV5-1, the J call TRBJ2-1; 9 nucleotides agree with TRBD2. From germline, CDR1 is SGHRS and CDR2 YFSETQ. This CDR3 is 15 amino acids long. The V and J ends lost 2 bases and 3 bases, in that order; junction bases with no gene match: 3. The CDR3 DNA follows: TGCGCCAGCAGCTTAGGTAGCGGGAGCTACAATGAGCAGTTCTTC. Amino acid sequence: CASSLGSGSYNEQFF.

The CDR3 sequence is CASGKPAERRGYTF. CDR3 nucleotide sequence: TGTGCCAGCGGAAAACCCGCGGAACGGCGGGGCTACACCTTC. The chain combines TRBV27 with TRBJ1-2; D gene ambiguous. The CDR3 extends over 14 amino acids. Germline CDR1 MNHEY, CDR2 SMNVEV (reference sequence). Trimming took 8 bases from V and 8 from J, leaving 21 bases between them.

The chain recombines TRBV30 with TRBJ2-2, with TRBD2 matching 13 bases. CDR1 is GTSNPN and CDR2 is SVGIG in the germline V gene (reference sequence). The CDR3 has 21 residues. The V gene end was trimmed by 3 bases and the J gene end by 2 bases; junction bases not matched to a gene: 18. The CDR3 DNA sequence: TGTGCCTGGAGACCTAAAGGGACTAGCGGGACACCGCCCAGAAACACCGGGGAGCTGTTTTTT. Protein sequence: CAWRPKGTSGTPPRNTGELFF.

This sequence joins TRBV10-2 and TRBJ2-6; no firm D call. The CDR3 loop spans 15 amino acids. Germline V gene data show CDR1 as WSHSY and CDR2 as SAAADI. Trimming stripped 3 bases from V and 2 bases from J, with 8 bases between. In nucleotides, the CDR3 is TGCGCCAGCAGTGACTTGAATACTGGGGCCAACGTCCTGACTTTC. Amino acids: CASSDLNTGANVLTF.

CDR3 protein: CASSPWTGAAGNTIYF. DNA for the CDR3: TGTGCCAGCAGTCCTTGGACAGGGGCGGCAGGAAACACCATATATTTT. The chain recombines TRBV6-6 with TRBJ1-3, with 9 positions matching TRBD1. V trimming: 5 bases; J trimming: 4 bases; junction bases outside the gene matches: 9. Germline V gene data show CDR1 as MNHNY and CDR2 as SVGAGI (reference sequence). The CDR3 contains 16 residues.

The chain uses TRBV6-6 and TRBJ2-3; no reliable D call. This CDR3 is built from 12 residues. The germline gives CDR1 MNHNY, CDR2 SVGAGI (reference sequence). V dropped 6 bases and J dropped 5 bases, with 9 bases sitting between them. The CDR3 DNA is TGTGCCAGCAGCTCCAAGCAAGATACGCAGTATTTT. Its protein is CASSSKQDTQYF.

The chain links TRBV11-2 to TRBJ1-4, with a possible D match to TRBD1 (5 bases). V shed 6 bases and J shed 0 bases, with 11 bases lying between them. Looked up from germline, CDR1 is SGHAT and CDR2 is FQNNGV. The CDR3 consists of 15 residues. CDR3 amino acids: CASSHQGTTNEKLFF. CDR3 coding DNA: TGTGCCAGCAGTCACCAGGGTACAACTAATGAAAAACTGTTTTTT.

The J gene is TRBJ2-1, the V gene TRBV18; 12 bases line up with TRBD2. The CDR3 is 16 residues long. V was pared by 3 bases and J by 9 bases, with 9 bases of the junction left unmatched. Germline CDR1 KGHSH, CDR2 LQKENI. The CDR3 sequence is CASSPASGRGTREQFF. The CDR3 DNA reads TGTGCCAGCTCACCCGCTAGCGGGAGGGGGACTCGTGAGCAGTTCTTC.